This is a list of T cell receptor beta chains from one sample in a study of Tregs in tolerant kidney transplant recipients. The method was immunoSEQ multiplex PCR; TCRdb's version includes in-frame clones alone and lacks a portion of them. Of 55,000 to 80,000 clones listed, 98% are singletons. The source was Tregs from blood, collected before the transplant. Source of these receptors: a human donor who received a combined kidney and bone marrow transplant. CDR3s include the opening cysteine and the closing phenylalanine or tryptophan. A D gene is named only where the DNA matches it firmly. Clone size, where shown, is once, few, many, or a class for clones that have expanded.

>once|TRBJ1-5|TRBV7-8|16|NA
TGTGCCAGCAGCTTAGCCGGGGTACCTGGGAGTCAGCCCCAGCATTTT
CASSLAGVPGSQPQHF
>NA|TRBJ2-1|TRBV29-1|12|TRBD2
TGCACTGGGACTAAAAGTGACAATGAGCAGTTCTTC
CTGTKSDNEQFF
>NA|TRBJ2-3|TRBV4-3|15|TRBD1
TGCGCCAGCAGCGAACAGGGGGCAAGCACAGATACGCAGTATTTT
CASSEQGASTDTQYF
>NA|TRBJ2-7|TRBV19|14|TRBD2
TGTGCCAGTGGATTGGCGGGAGGGCCGGGGGAGCAGTACTTC
CASGLAGGPGEQYF
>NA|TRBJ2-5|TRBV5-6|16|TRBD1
TGTGCCAGCAGCGGACCGGGACAGGCGGGACAAGAGACCCAGTACTTC
CASSGPGQAGQETQYF
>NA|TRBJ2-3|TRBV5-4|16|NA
TGTGCCAGCAGCTTGGCTGCACTAACGGGGACAGATACGCAGTATTTT
CASSLAALTGTDTQYF
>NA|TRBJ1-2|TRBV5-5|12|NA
TGTGCCAGCAGCTTTGGGGGAGGTGGCTACACCTTC
CASSFGGGGYTF
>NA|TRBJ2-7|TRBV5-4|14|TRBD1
TGTGCCAGCAGCCGGGACAGGGGAGGCTACGAGCAGTACTTC
CASSRDRGGYEQYF
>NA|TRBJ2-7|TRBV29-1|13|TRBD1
TGCAGCGTTGAAGAAGTGGGACAGGGGTTCGTGGACTTC
CSVEEVGQGFVDF
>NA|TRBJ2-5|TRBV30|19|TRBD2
TGTGCCTGGCGCGGAAAGATGGGGACTAGCGGGAGGGCCTTAGAGACCCAGTACTTC
CAWRGKMGTSGRALETQYF
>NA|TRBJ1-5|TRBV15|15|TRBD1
TGTGCCACCAGCAGTTACCCGGACAGGGATCAGCCCCAGCATTTT
CATSSYPDRDQPQHF
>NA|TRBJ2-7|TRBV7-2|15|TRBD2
TGTGCCAGCAGCTTAGTGGGGACTAGCCTGTACGAGCAGTACTTC
CASSLVGTSLYEQYF
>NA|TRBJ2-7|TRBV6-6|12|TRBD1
TGTGCCAGCAGCCCAGGGGGCTACGAGCAGTACTTC
CASSPGGYEQYF
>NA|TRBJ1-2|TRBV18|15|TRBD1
TGTGCCAGCTCACCGTCCGACAGGGCGAGGCATGGCTACACCTTC
CASSPSDRARHGYTF
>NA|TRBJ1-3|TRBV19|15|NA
TGTGCCAGTAGTATACAGGGGACCTCTGGAAACACCATATATTTT
CASSIQGTSGNTIYF
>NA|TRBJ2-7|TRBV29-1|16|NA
TGCAGCGACGCTCATGGTCGATTTAAGGGGACCTACGAGCAGTACTTC
CSDAHGRFKGTYEQYF
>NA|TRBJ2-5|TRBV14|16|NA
TGTGCCAGCAGCCAAGACAAACAGTTCTACCAAGAGACCCAGTACTTC
CASSQDKQFYQETQYF
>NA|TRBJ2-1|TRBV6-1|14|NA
TGTGCCAGCAAAGGGGATGGCTCCTACAATGAGCAGTTCTTC
CASKGDGSYNEQFF
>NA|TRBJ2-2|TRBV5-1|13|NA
TGCGCCAGCAGCTTGGCTAACACCGGGGAGCTGTTTTTT
CASSLANTGELFF
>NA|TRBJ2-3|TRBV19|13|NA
TGTGCCAGTAGAGTGACTAGCACAGATACGCAGTATTTT
CASRVTSTDTQYF
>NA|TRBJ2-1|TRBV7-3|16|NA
TGTGCCAGCAGCTTAGGGGAGGACCCGTCCTACAATGAGCAGTTCTTC
CASSLGEDPSYNEQFF
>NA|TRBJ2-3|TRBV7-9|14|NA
TGTGCCAGCAGCCGGCCGGGACTTGGAAATACGCAGTATTTT
CASSRPGLGNTQYF
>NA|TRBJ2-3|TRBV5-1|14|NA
TGCGCCAGTTCGGGAGACGGGTTAGGGGATACGCAGTATTTT
CASSGDGLGDTQYF
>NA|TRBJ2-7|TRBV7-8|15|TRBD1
TGTGCCAGCAGCTTACCAGGACAGGCCTCCTACGAGCAGTACTTC
CASSLPGQASYEQYF
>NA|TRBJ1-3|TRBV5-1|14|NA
TGCGCCAGCAGCCCCTCGATCGGGGGAAACACCATATATTTT
CASSPSIGGNTIYF
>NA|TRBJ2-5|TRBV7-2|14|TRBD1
TGTGCCAGCAGCTCCCAGGGGGCCCCCAAGACCCAGTACTTC
CASSSQGAPKTQYF
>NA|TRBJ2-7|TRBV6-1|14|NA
TGTGCCAGCAGTGAATTGGGCAGGGGCTACGAGCAGTACTTC
CASSELGRGYEQYF
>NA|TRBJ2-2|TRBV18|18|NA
TGTGCCAGCTCACCAGAGATGGTTGGACAGACGAACACCGGGGAGCTGTTTTTT
CASSPEMVGQTNTGELFF
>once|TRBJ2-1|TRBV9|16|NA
TGTGCCAGCAGCGTAGGGGGCGGGGCAGTGTACAATGAGCAGTTCTTC
CASSVGGGAVYNEQFF
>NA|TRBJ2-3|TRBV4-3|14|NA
TGCGCCAGCAGTGAATTGGGGGGTACAGATACGCAGTATTTT
CASSELGGTDTQYF
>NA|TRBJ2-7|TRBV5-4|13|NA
TGTGCCAGCAGCTTGGGCGGAACCTACGAGCAGTACTTC
CASSLGGTYEQYF
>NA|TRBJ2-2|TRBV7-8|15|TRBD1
TGTGCCAGCAGCTTTCGGACAGGGGGCCCCGGGGAGCTGTTTTTT
CASSFRTGGPGELFF
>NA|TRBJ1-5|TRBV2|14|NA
TGTGCCAGCAGTGGGGACATGCTTAAGAGGACCCAGCATTTT
CASSGDMLKRTQHF
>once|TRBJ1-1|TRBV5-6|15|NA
TGTGCCAGCAGCTTCTTAGGGGGGGCGAACACTGAAGCTTTCTTT
CASSFLGGANTEAFF
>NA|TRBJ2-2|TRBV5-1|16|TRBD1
TGCGCCAGCAGCTCACCGGGACAGGGAGTAAGCGGGGAGCTGTTTTTT
CASSSPGQGVSGELFF
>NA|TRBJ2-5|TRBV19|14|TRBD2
TGTGCCAGTAGTCTGACTAGCGGGAGGGAGACCCAGTACTTC
CASSLTSGRETQYF
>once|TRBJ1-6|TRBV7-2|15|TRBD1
TGTGCCAGCAACCCGGGAGGGGGCGGGAATTCACCCCTCCACTTT
CASNPGGGGNSPLHF
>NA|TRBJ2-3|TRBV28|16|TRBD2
TGTGCCAGCAGCCTCGTAACTAGCGGGATAGCAGATACGCAGTATTTT
CASSLVTSGIADTQYF
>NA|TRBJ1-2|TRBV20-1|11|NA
TGCAGTGTCCCGACAACATATGGCTACACCTTC
CSVPTTYGYTF
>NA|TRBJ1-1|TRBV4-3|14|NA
TGCGCCAGCAGCCAGCTAATGGGGGCTACTGAAGCTTTCTTT
CASSQLMGATEAFF
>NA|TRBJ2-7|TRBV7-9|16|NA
TGTGCCAGCAGCTTAGGGCTGGGAGTCTTAACCTACGAGCAGTACTTC
CASSLGLGVLTYEQYF
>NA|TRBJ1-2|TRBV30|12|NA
TGTGCCTGGAATCAGTGGAACTATGGCTACACCTTC
CAWNQWNYGYTF
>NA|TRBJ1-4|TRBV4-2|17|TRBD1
TGTGCCAGCAGCCTGCGCACACAGGGGCGGTCTAATGAAAAACTGTTTTTT
CASSLRTQGRSNEKLFF
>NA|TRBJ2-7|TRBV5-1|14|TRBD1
TGCGCCAGCAGCTCGACAGGGGACTCCTACGAGCAGTACTTC
CASSSTGDSYEQYF
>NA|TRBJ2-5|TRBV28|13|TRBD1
TGTGCCAGCAGCAGACAGGGCGTGGAGACCCAGTACTTC
CASSRQGVETQYF
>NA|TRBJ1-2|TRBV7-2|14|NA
TGTGCCAGCAGCTATCCCGGGACATACTATGGCTACACCTTC
CASSYPGTYYGYTF
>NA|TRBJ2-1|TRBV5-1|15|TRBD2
TGCGCCAGCAGCTATGGAAATAGCGGGAGGAATGAGCAGTTCTTC
CASSYGNSGRNEQFF
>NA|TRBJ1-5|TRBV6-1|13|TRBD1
TGTGCCAGCAGTGCCCAGGGGGATCAGCCCCAGCATTTT
CASSAQGDQPQHF
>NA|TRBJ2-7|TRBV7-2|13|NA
TGTGCCAGCAGCTTAGGACACCTCTACGAGCAGTACTTC
CASSLGHLYEQYF
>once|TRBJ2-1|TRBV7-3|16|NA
TGTGCCAGCAGCTTAACTTCAGGCCTCCCTTACAATGAGCAGTTCTTC
CASSLTSGLPYNEQFF
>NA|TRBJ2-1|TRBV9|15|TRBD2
TGTGCCAGCAGCGTAGGAGCGGGAGTCTACAATGAGCAGTTCTTC
CASSVGAGVYNEQFF
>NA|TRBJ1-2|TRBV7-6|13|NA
TGTGCCAGCAGCCTAGCGGGGCACTATGGCTACACCTTC
CASSLAGHYGYTF
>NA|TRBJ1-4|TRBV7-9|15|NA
TGTGCCAGCAGCTTTGACAGGACAACTAATGAAAAACTGTTTTTT
CASSFDRTTNEKLFF
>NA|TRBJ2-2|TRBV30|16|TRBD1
TGTGCCTGGAGAGGTTTCGACAGGGTTGTGACCGGGGAGCTGTTTTTT
CAWRGFDRVVTGELFF
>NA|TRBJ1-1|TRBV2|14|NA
TGTGCCAGCAGTGAACAGGGCTATAACACTGAAGCTTTCTTT
CASSEQGYNTEAFF
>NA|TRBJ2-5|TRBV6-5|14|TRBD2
TGTGCCAGCAGTTACTCCGGGGGAGGGGAGACCCAGTACTTC
CASSYSGGGETQYF
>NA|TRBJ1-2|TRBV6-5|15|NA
TGTGCCAGCAGCTACGTTACCCCCGCGATCAATGGCTACACCTTC
CASSYVTPAINGYTF
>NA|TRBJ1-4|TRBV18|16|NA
TGTGCCAGCTCACCACTCCCCGACACCCGAGATGAAAAACTGTTTTTT
CASSPLPDTRDEKLFF